The 10 T cell receptor beta chains listed next were all sequenced from one sample in a study of early T cells in non-severe SARS-CoV-2 infection. TCRdb fed the 5' RACE reads into MiXCR, producing one record per CDR3 protein. Of 63,000 or so distinct CDR3 sequences in the sample, over 9.5% are singletons; the top ten hold approximately 6.4%. Sequencing input: whole blood. The receptors originated from an adult who was a healthcare worker with PCR-confirmed SARS-CoV-2 infection or an uninfected control (not recorded which).

The gene calls are TRBV27 and TRBJ2-1; 8 nucleotides align to TRBD1. J gave up 6 bases and V 5 bases, and 3 bases lay outside the gene matches. Germline values: CDR1 MNHEY, CDR2 SMNVEV (reference sequence). The CDR3 spans 13 residues. The CDR3 loop reads CASSRTGSNEQFF. The CDR3 DNA follows: TGTGCCAGCAGTAGGACAGGGTCCAATGAGCAGTTCTTC.

This clonotype was seen at least ten times. The J gene is TRBJ2-1, the V gene TRBV5-6; D gene uncertain. In germline, CDR1 is SGHDT, CDR2 YYEEEE. This CDR3 is 12 amino acids long. The V gene lost 4 bases and the J gene lost 6 bases, with 8 bases spanning the gap. The CDR3 DNA reads TGTGCCAGCAGCCCGGTAAGCAATGAGCAGTTCTTC. Translation gives CASSPVSNEQFF.

CDR3 nucleotide sequence: TGTGCCAGCAGCAAAGAACCCCGAACTCAGGAGTACTTC. Protein: CASSKEPRTQEYF. The V call is TRBV9, the J call TRBJ2-7, with D unclear. Looked up from germline, CDR1 is SGDLS and CDR2 is YYNGEE. V was shortened by 4 bases and J by 11 bases, with 19 bases between the two germline ends. The CDR3 has 13 residues.

This clonotype was observed a few times. J is TRBJ1-1 and V is TRBV11-2; perhaps TRBD1 as D (5 bases). The germline gives CDR1 SGHAT, CDR2 FQNNGV. The CDR3 contains 15 residues. V was shortened by 5 bases and J by 1 base, with 14 bases between the two germline ends. CDR3 protein: CASSRKGIGNTEAFF. CDR3 DNA: TGTGCCAGCAGCAGAAAGGGGATAGGGAACACTGAAGCTTTCTTT.

Many counts were recorded for this clonotype. In DNA, the CDR3 is TGTGCCAGTAGTAACCGGAGAAATGAAAAACTGTTTTTT. Its protein product is CASSNRRNEKLFF. V and J are TRBV19 and TRBJ1-4; D call uncertain. Germline V lookup: CDR1 LNHDA, CDR2 SQIVND (reference sequence). Deletions cut 4 bases from V and 5 bases from J, with 8 bases between. The CDR3 has 13 amino acids.

This clonotype was detected only a few times. The CDR3: CASSYRTSNEQFF. The CDR3 nucleotides read TGTGCCAGCAGCTATCGGACTTCCAATGAGCAGTTCTTC. V and J are TRBV7-2 and TRBJ2-1, with a possible D match to TRBD2 (5 bases). Germline-derived CDR1 and CDR2 are SGHTA and FQGNSA. The V gene lost 4 bases and the J gene lost 6 bases, with 10 bases spanning the gap. The CDR3 consists of 13 residues.

This clonotype has at least ten counts. The chain is built from TRBV18 and TRBJ2-7, with 7 bases aligning to TRBD1. This CDR3 contains 15 residues. Germline V CDR1 and CDR2: KGHSH, LQKENI. V shed 2 bases, J shed 4 bases, and the junction held 8 bases outside the gene matches. The CDR3: CASSPGGQKGYEQYF. DNA for the CDR3: TGTGCCAGCTCACCAGGGGGACAGAAAGGTTACGAGCAGTACTTC.

This clonotype occurred once. The rearrangement uses TRBV15 and TRBJ2-5; 7 nucleotides match TRBD1. CDR1 is LNHNV, CDR2 YYDKDF, per germline (reference sequence). The CDR3 runs to 14 residues. J was trimmed by 4 bases and V by 2 bases; bases with no gene match: 4. The CDR3 DNA reads as TGTGCCACCAGCAGAAACAGGGGAGCAGAGACCCAGTACTTC. Protein sequence: CATSRNRGAETQYF.

This clonotype was seen ten or more times. V usage is TRBV10-3 and J usage is TRBJ2-6; TRBD2 matches at 7 bases. The CDR3 totals 14 residues. Germline CDR1 and CDR2: ENHRY and SYGVKD. After removal of 6 bases from V and 3 bases from J, the junction contained 2 bases not matched to a gene. The CDR3 sequence is CAISPGGGANVLTF. In DNA, the CDR3 is TGTGCCATCAGCCCGGGGGGTGGGGCCAACGTCCTGACTTTC.

The chain employs TRBV20-1 and TRBJ2-2; D unclear. Germline V gene lookup returns CDR1 DFQATT and CDR2 SNEGSKA (reference sequence). The CDR3 is made up of 13 amino acids. Between the trimmed V and J ends, which lost 1 base and 5 bases, there was a span of 8 bases. DNA of the CDR3: TGCAGTGCTAGAGCTTTAAGTACCGGGGAGCTGTTTTTT. As protein: CSARALSTGELFF.